These 23 T cell receptor beta chains were all obtained from the same sample, sequenced in a study of T cell repertoires in cytomegalovirus infection. For these TCRs, the target antigens are not known. Using its own MiXCR run on the reads, TCRdb lists one record per CDR3 protein. Of 110,000 to 150,000 distinct CDR3 sequences in the sample, approximately 30% were seen once. Material: CD8+ T cells from cultured PBMCs, obtained from culture after CMV antigen stimulation. The receptor set was obtained from a human donor in good health (CMV status not recorded). Some clones in this sample may be carry-over from other donors' samples.

The CDR3 reads CSASWGISTDTQYF. The CDR3 DNA is TGCAGTGCTAGTTGGGGTATTAGCACAGATACGCAGTATTTT. V gene TRBV20-1 combines with J gene TRBJ2-3; the D is unclear. The germline CDR1 and CDR2 sequences are DFQATT and SNEGSKA (reference sequence). The V end lost 3 bases, the J end lost 0 bases, and 10 bases lay between the germline ends. The CDR3 has 14 residues.

In this sample, this clonotype turned up a few times. The rearrangement joins TRBV4-1 to TRBJ1-1, with D unresolved. With 3 bases removed from V and 8 bases from J, the gap between germline ends came to 13 bases. This CDR3 region has 13 residues. Germline CDR1 reads MGHRA; CDR2 reads YSYEKL. DNA for the CDR3: TGCGCCAGCAGCCATGAGGGAGTGGCCGAAGCTTTCTTT. Its translation: CASSHEGVAEAFF.

The CDR3 is CASSIVAGDEQFF. The CDR3 DNA is TGTGCCAGTAGTATAGTAGCGGGGGATGAGCAGTTCTTC. The V and J genes are TRBV19 and TRBJ2-1; 9 positions agree with TRBD2. V shed 1 base, J shed 8 bases, and the junction held 0 bases outside the gene matches. There are 13 residues in the CDR3. From germline, CDR1 is LNHDA and CDR2 SQIVND (reference sequence).

The rearrangement joins TRBV5-4 to TRBJ1-4; TRBD1 is a possible D gene (6 bases). Germline V gene data show CDR1 as SGHNT and CDR2 as YYREEE (reference sequence). Trimming stripped 4 bases from V and 4 bases from J, with 8 bases between. The CDR3 consists of 13 residues. CDR3 sequence reads: CASSRTDNEKLFF. In DNA form, the CDR3 reads TGTGCCAGCAGCCGGACAGATAATGAAAAACTGTTTTTT.

V gene TRBV12-3 or TRBV12-4 combines with J gene TRBJ1-1, with D possibly matching TRBD1 (6 bases). The V gene lost 5 bases and the J gene lost 6 bases, with 10 bases spanning the gap. The CDR3 is 12 amino acids. The CDR3 region has the DNA TGTGCCAGCAGTGAACAGGGCTCTGAAGCTTTCTTT. Translating it yields CASSEQGSEAFF.

This clonotype was detected only a few times. The chain recombines TRBV7-8 with TRBJ1-1; TRBD1 matches 10 bases. J lost 7 bases, V lost 5 bases, and 7 bases had no gene match. Germline CDR1 is SGHVS and CDR2 is FQNEAQ. The CDR3 length is 14 residues. CDR3 bases: TGTGCCAGCAGCACCCGGACAGGGGGAGGTGAAGCTTTCTTT. It yields the protein CASSTRTGGGEAFF.

The table lists this clonotype with a few counts. The chain has TRBV20-1 and TRBJ1-2; maybe TRBD1 (5 bases). Germline assignment: CDR1 DFQATT and CDR2 SNEGSKA (reference sequence). Trimming cost V 0 bases and J 7 bases, with 12 bases left between them. CDR3 length: 13 residues. CDR3 protein: CSARDLPGLGYTF. Here the CDR3 DNA reads TGCAGTGCTAGAGATTTGCCAGGGCTTGGCTACACCTTC.

This chain links TRBV29-1 with TRBJ1-5; tentative D call: TRBD1 (6 bases). The CDR3 sequence is 13 residues long. The V end lost 6 bases, the J end lost 1 base, and 10 bases lay between the germline ends. The V gene's germline CDR1 is SQVTM and CDR2 ANQGSEA. Here the CDR3 DNA reads TGCAGCGTCGCTACAGGGAGCAATCAGCCCCAGCATTTT. Its translation: CSVATGSNQPQHF.

This clonotype ranks as medium-sized. The CDR3 DNA reads as TGTGCCAGCAGCGGCCGGTCGAATGGCTACACCTTC. It yields the protein CASSGRSNGYTF. This chain joins TRBV7-2 and TRBJ1-2; unclear D gene. Trimming shortened V by 5 bases and J by 6 bases, and 10 bases separated the two germline ends. CDR1 is SGHTA, CDR2 FQGNSA, per germline. The CDR3 runs to 12 residues. The whole variable domain, remainder taken from reference TRBV7-2 and TRBJ1-2, is GAGVSQSPSNKVTEKGKDVELRCDPISGHTALYWYRQSLGQGLEFLIYFQGNSAPDKSGLPSDRFSAERTGGSVSTLTIQRTQQEDSAVYLCASSGRSNGYTFGSGTRLTVV.

The chain couples TRBV19 to TRBJ1-2; possibly TRBD1 for D (5 bases). Germline V CDR1 and CDR2: LNHDA, SQIVND (reference sequence). The CDR3 has 14 residues. Between the trimmed V and J ends, which lost 4 bases and 3 bases, there was a span of 12 bases. This CDR3 is CASSTGQEYYGYTF. The CDR3 DNA is TGTGCCAGTAGTACGGGGCAGGAGTACTATGGCTACACCTTC.

This clonotype was seen only a few times. The genes are TRBV4-2 and TRBJ2-1; 9 bases fit TRBD2. The CDR3 sequence is 14 residues long. Germline values: CDR1 LGHNA, CDR2 YNFKEQ. The V and J ends lost 3 bases and 9 bases, in that order; junction bases with no gene match: 6. CDR3 sequence reads: CASSQPSSGVEQFF. CDR3 sequence (DNA): TGTGCCAGCAGCCAGCCCTCTAGCGGGGTTGAGCAGTTCTTC.

The rearrangement links TRBV15 to TRBJ2-2, with D hard to call. Per the germline V gene, CDR1 is LNHNV and CDR2 is YYDKDF (reference sequence). The CDR3 consists of 16 residues. Trimming took 1 base from V and 0 from J, leaving 9 bases between them. The DNA for the CDR3 is TGTGCCACCAGCAGAGGGAGAACTCCGAACACCGGGGAGCTGTTTTTT. As protein: CATSRGRTPNTGELFF.

The chain links TRBV7-4 to TRBJ2-1, with D possibly matching TRBD1 (6 bases). This CDR3 has 16 residues. The germline V gene encodes CDR1 SGHVT and CDR2 SQSDAQ. V gave up 2 bases and J gave up 5 bases, with 16 bases separating them. The CDR3 DNA is TGTGCCAGCAGCTTAAGTGGGGCAGGGGAAAACAATGAGCAGTTCTTC. It is translated as CASSLSGAGENNEQFF.

This clonotype was picked up a small number of times. V is TRBV7-9 and J is TRBJ2-5; D call uncertain. CDR3 length: 13 residues. Germline V CDR1 and CDR2: SEHNR, FQNEAQ (reference sequence). The V end was cut by 1 base, the J end by 4 bases, with 7 bases between. The CDR3 nucleotides are TGTGCCAGCAGCTTAGGGACGCGAGAGACCCAGTACTTC. It encodes CASSLGTRETQYF.

The chain joins TRBV7-6 to TRBJ2-3; 8 bases are shared with TRBD2. J gave up 5 bases and V 5 bases, and 12 bases lay outside the gene matches. The CDR3 runs to 16 residues. Germline-derived CDR1 and CDR2 are SGHVS and FNYEAQ. This chain's CDR3 is CASSPRLGGAVDTQYF. Written as DNA, the CDR3 is TGTGCCAGCAGCCCACGGCTCGGGGGGGCCGTAGATACGCAGTATTTT.

This clonotype appeared a few times. CDR3 amino acids: CASSFMSGGPQPQHF. CDR3 nucleotides: TGTGCCAGCAGTTTTATGTCAGGGGGACCTCAGCCCCAGCATTTT. The chain is built from TRBV12-3 or TRBV12-4 and TRBJ1-5; 7 bases match TRBD1. Germline trimming cut 3 bases from V and 6 bases from J; bases unmatched to any gene: 8. This CDR3 contains 15 residues.

The J gene is TRBJ2-5, the V gene TRBV6-8; a weak D match, TRBD1 (7 bases). The CDR3 is 14 residues long. Trimming took off 8 bases at V and 1 base at J, with 14 bases between the two ends. The V gene's germline CDR1 is MNHGY and CDR2 SAAAGT. For the CDR3, the DNA is TGTGCCAGCCAGGGGGGTCGGCCCCAAGAGACCCAGTACTTC. It specifies CASQGGRPQETQYF.

In its sample, this clonotype was seen a few times. The chain links TRBV11-2 to TRBJ2-7, with 9 positions matching TRBD1. Germline CDR1 is SGHAT and CDR2 is FQNNGV. The V gene end was trimmed by 5 bases and the J gene end by 4 bases; junction bases not matched to a gene: 9. This CDR3 region has 15 residues. The CDR3 here is CASSHTGQGDYEQYF. CDR3 sequence (DNA): TGTGCCAGCAGCCATACGGGACAGGGTGATTACGAGCAGTACTTC.

This clonotype was counted once. A read error may explain this, as a much larger clone is one base away. This rearrangement joins TRBV19 to TRBJ2-7, with D perhaps TRBD1 (6 bases). With 5 bases removed from V and 6 bases from J, the gap between germline ends came to 17 bases. The CDR3 extends over 14 amino acids. CDR1 LNHDA and CDR2 SQIVND come from the germline V gene (reference sequence). CDR3 bases: TGTGCCAGTAGTGCCCAGGGGATAGGATGCGAGCAGTACTTC. Translating it yields CASSAQGIGCEQYF.

V usage is TRBV7-2 and J usage is TRBJ2-1; possibly TRBD2 for D (6 bases). In germline, CDR1 is SGHTA, CDR2 FQGNSA. Trimming left V 6 bases short and J 2 bases short, with 8 bases between. The CDR3 loop spans 13 amino acids. In nucleotides, the CDR3 is TGTGCCAGCAGTTGGACTACCTACAATGAGCAGTTCTTC. As protein: CASSWTTYNEQFF.

This clonotype has only a few counts. The chain couples TRBV18 to TRBJ1-2; 8 bases line up with TRBD1. The CDR3 covers 17 residues. V shed 2 bases, J shed 4 bases, and the junction held 12 bases outside the gene matches. The germline V gene has CDR1 KGHSH and CDR2 LQKENI. The DNA for the CDR3 is TGTGCCAGCTCACCAGATATAACGGCAGGGGGCTTCTATGGCTACACCTTC. It is translated as CASSPDITAGGFYGYTF.

This clonotype was picked up a small number of times. The genes are TRBV5-4 and TRBJ2-4, with TRBD2 as a possible D gene (6 bases). CDR1 and CDR2 (germline): SGHNT, YYREEE (reference sequence). This CDR3 spans 15 amino acids. V was shortened by 4 bases and J by 7 bases, with 18 bases between the two germline ends. The CDR3, as DNA: TGTGCCAGCAGCCCTGGGGTGGGGGGATCGAACATTCAGTACTTC. It yields the protein CASSPGVGGSNIQYF.

The chain uses TRBV6-1 and TRBJ1-6, with D unresolved. CDR1 and CDR2 from the germline V gene are MNHNS and SASEGT. This CDR3 has 14 amino acids. V was cut by 1 base and J by 9 bases, with 10 bases left in between. DNA for the CDR3: TGTGCCAGCAGTGAAGTGACCCTGGGTTCACCCCTCCACTTT. The encoded protein is CASSEVTLGSPLHF.